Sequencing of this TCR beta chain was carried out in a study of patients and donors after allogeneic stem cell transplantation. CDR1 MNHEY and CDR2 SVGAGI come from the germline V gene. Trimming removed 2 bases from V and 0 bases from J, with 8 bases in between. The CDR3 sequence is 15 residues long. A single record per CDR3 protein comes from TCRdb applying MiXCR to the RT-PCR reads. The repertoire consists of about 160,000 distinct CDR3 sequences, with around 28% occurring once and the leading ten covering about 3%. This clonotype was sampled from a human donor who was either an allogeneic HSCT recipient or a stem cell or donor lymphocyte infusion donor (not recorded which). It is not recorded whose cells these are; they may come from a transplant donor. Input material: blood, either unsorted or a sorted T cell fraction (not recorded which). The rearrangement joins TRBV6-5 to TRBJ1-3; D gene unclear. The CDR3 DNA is TGTGCCAGCAGTTACGCAGGCAGCTCTGGAAACACCATATATTTT. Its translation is CASSYAGSSGNTIYF.